This T cell receptor (beta chain) was captured by sequencing in a study of blood T cell repertoires in COVID-19 (dated by TCRdb to the early 2020s). For the study in its entirety: Samples from collaborators originated in the United States, Italy and Spain and spanned both the acute and convalescent phases of COVID-19. The prospective study material was composed of cDNA or gDNA derived from T cells, B-cell-depleted T cells, or PBMCs. The dataset comprised deeply sampled blood TCRbeta repertoires from subjects exposed to, actively infected with, or recovered from COVID-19. The repertoires were released in a freely available public database intended as a resource for research on the immune response to SARS-CoV-2. The samples were drawn from the first 160 participants of the ongoing ImmuneRACE study and from 1,254 subjects provided by 6 global collaborators. A de-identified subject ID, COVID-19 status, age in years and sex were almost always included in the sample metadata. HLA class I and class II types, where available, came from metadata supplied by the sample provider rather than from assay-based typing.

The collaborating institutions used their own protocols to collect whole blood in K2EDTA tubes. For TCRbeta analysis, collaborator samples were shipped as frozen whole blood, as isolated PBMCs, or as DNA extracted from either sample type. Taken from cysteine to phenylalanine, the CDR3 has 15 residues. Just the 45-base CDR3 DNA is kept, in frame starting at base 1. The immunoSEQ Assay, a bias-controlled multiplex PCR, was used to amplify TCRbeta CDR3 regions from genomic DNA. The authors processed their data as follows. The number of nucleated cells in each sample was estimated by amplification of reference gene primers within the assay. To quantify the absolute abundance of each unique TCRbeta CDR3 rearrangement, sequence reads were collapsed and filtered. Productive Simpson clonality was computed per sample as the square root of Simpson's diversity index over productive rearrangements. Entries here come from immuneACCESS through TCRdb and include only in-frame sequences with V and J called. Some clones fail to appear in such tables; in the studies checked, an unresolved V gene covers under half of the shortfall, and the cause of the remainder is unknown. V, J and clone size were drawn from that table, and D and trimming were deduced from the DNA. Counted in this sample were around 58,000 clones; around 90% of them appeared once. The top ten constitute roughly an eighth of the sample.

Beyond this particular receptor, the publication reports: The quantity of clinical and demographic metadata differed by source and by participant and was supplied without curation.

Of note for this clone: Its antigen remains unidentified. No much larger clone exists at a distance of one base, and base qualities are not known.

Rearrangement joined TRBV1 to TRBJ1-2; the D call of TRBD1 is as the table states it, not checked on the DNA. TRBV1 is recorded as a pseudogene. The specimen was peripheral blood. The TCR originated in a man aged 60 to 69 with active COVID-19. DNA sequence: TGCACCAGCAGCCCCACAGGGAAAATCGGCTATGGCTACACCTTC. Its product reads: CTSSPTGKIGYGYTF.